The clone carrying this T cell receptor (beta chain) was detected ten times or more. Time point denoted: patch test 1, 2 weeks after DPC sensitization. Treatment of the sample: therapeutic diphenylcyclopropenone sensitization with weekly scalp DPC. At patch-test visits, sampling came before the patch test. Per the original methods: Approximately 100,000 TCRs per sample was the median, with a range of about 23,224 to 750,000. TCRdb re-called the RACE reads through MiXCR, storing one row per CDR3 protein. The V and J calls here are based on TCRdb, not the publication. The sample carries roughly 380,000 distinct CDR3 sequences, approximately 5.1% recorded once. The data derive from a study of human T cells and chemical hapten exposure. Whole-study context: During the roughly 25-week study period, patients had diphenylcyclopropenone applied to the scalp every week. TCR yield per sample varied, mainly due to pooled library volumes.

The V segment lost 5 bases and the J segment 0 bases; nucleotides outside the gene matches: 4. Germline V gene lookup returns CDR1 KGHSH and CDR2 LQKENI. The CDR3 is 15 amino acids. The chain recombines TRBV18 with TRBJ1-1; 9 bases agree with TRBD1. Here the sequenced sample was whole blood, taken in connection with sensitization to the hapten diphenylcyclopropenone (DPC). The clonotype comes from a woman between 50 and 59 years old with alopecia areata. Some clones in this sample may be carry-over from other donors' samples. CDR3: CASSRTGGVNTEAFF. For the CDR3, the DNA is TGTGCCAGCTCAAGAACAGGGGGCGTGAACACTGAAGCTTTCTTT. Together with reference TRBV18 and TRBJ1-1, the CDR3 gives the full variable domain: NAGVMQNPRHLVRRRGQEARLRCSPMKGHSHVYWYRQLPEEGLKFMVYLQKENIIDESGMPKERFSAEFPKEGPSILRIQQVVRGDSAAYFCASSRTGGVNTEAFFGQGTRLTVV.